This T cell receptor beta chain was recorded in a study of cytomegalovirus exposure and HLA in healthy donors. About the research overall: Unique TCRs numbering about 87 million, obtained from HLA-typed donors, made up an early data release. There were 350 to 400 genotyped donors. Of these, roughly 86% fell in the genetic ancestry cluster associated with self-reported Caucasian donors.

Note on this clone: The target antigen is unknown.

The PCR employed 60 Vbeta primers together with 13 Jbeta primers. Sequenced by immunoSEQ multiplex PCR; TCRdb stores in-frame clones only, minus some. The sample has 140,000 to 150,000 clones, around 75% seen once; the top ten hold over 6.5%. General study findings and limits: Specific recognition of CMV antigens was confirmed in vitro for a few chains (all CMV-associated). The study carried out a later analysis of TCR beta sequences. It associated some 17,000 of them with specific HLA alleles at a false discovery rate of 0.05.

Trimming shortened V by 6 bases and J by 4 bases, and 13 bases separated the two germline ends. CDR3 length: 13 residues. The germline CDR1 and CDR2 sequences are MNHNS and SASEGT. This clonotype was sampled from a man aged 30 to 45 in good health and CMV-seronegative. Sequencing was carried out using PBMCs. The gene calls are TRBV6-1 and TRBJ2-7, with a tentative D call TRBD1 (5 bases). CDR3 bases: TGTGCCAGCAGGATGTCCACAGGTTACGAGCAGTACTTC. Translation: CASRMSTGYEQYF.